One sample yielded the 18 T cell receptor beta chains listed below, sequenced in a study of shared clonotypes between healthy human individuals. Profiling relied on immunoSEQ multiplex PCR, and the TCRdb table lists in-frame clones only, not all of them. This table holds a few million clones, 85% to 95% found once. The material sequenced was naive CD4+ T cells from PBMCs. Indicated subset: CD45RA+ positively selected. All receptors come from a young man in good health. Some clones in this sample may be carry-over from other donors' samples.

Comments on this clone: Other DNA sequences of this sample code for an identical CDR3. The rearrangement links TRBV4-1 to TRBJ1-4, with TRBD1 as a possible D gene (5 bases). Per the germline V gene, CDR1 is MGHRA and CDR2 is YSYEKL. Trimming pared 0 bases from V and 0 bases from J, leaving 11 bases between. The CDR3 loop spans 17 amino acids. CDR3 amino acids: CASSQEGGRATNEKLFF. For the CDR3, the DNA is TGCGCCAGCAGCCAAGAGGGGGGTAGGGCAACTAATGAAAAACTGTTTTTT.

The chain is built from TRBV30 and TRBJ2-5; 8 nucleotides line up with TRBD2. Unmatched junction bases numbered 12, after V lost 2 bases and J lost 7 bases. The CDR3 extends over 15 amino acids. Germline CDR1 and CDR2: GTSNPN and SVGIG (reference sequence). The CDR3 reads CAWSISSAGGRTQYF. The CDR3 bases are TGTGCCTGGAGTATTTCCTCGGCGGGAGGTAGGACCCAGTACTTC.

About this clone itself: Other DNA variants within this sample encode the same CDR3. The chain is built from TRBV7-8 and TRBJ2-4, with unresolved D. Germline lookup yields CDR1 SGHVS and CDR2 FQNEAQ. The V end lost 2 bases, the J end lost 7 bases, and 6 bases lay between the germline ends. CDR3 size: 12 residues. CDR3 sequence (DNA): TGTGCCAGCAGCTTAAGCCGGAACATTCAGTACTTC. It specifies CASSLSRNIQYF.

The chain is built from TRBV9 and TRBJ2-7, with 8 positions matching TRBD2. This CDR3 spans 14 amino acids. After removal of 2 bases from V and 2 bases from J, the junction contained 3 bases not matched to a gene. The germline V gene has CDR1 SGDLS and CDR2 YYNGEE. In DNA, the CDR3 is TGTGCCAGCAGCGTGGGACTAGGGACCTACGAGCAGTACTTC. Its translation is CASSVGLGTYEQYF.

J is TRBJ2-5 and V is TRBV4-2, with D possibly TRBD2 on 6 matching bases. Trimming cost V 0 bases and J 5 bases, with 10 bases left between them. The CDR3 has 14 residues. Germline loops: CDR1 LGHNA, CDR2 YNFKEQ. The CDR3 loop is CASSQDRRDETQYF. The CDR3, as DNA: TGTGCCAGCAGCCAAGATAGGCGGGATGAGACCCAGTACTTC.

J is TRBJ1-2 and V is TRBV28, with TRBD1 as a possible D gene (5 bases). This CDR3 is built from 13 residues. The germline CDR1 and CDR2 sequences are MDHEN and SYDVKM. Trimming cost V 3 bases and J 5 bases, with 10 bases left between them. CDR3 in DNA: TGTGCCAGCAGTTTCCCGGGGCATTATGGCTACACCTTC. Residues: CASSFPGHYGYTF.

As regards this clone: Within the sample, other DNA sequences also encode this same CDR3. The chain carries TRBV18 and TRBJ2-1; 8 nucleotides line up with TRBD2. Trimming at V came to 2 bases and at J to 3 bases, leaving 3 bases not matched to a gene. CDR3 length equals 15 residues. Germline-derived CDR1 and CDR2 are KGHSH and LQKENI. The chain's CDR3 is CASSPASGSYNEQFF. CDR3 nucleotide sequence: TGTGCCAGCTCACCAGCAAGCGGGAGCTACAATGAGCAGTTCTTC.

The chain couples TRBV7-8 to TRBJ2-3, with unresolved D. V was shortened by 6 bases and J by 0 bases, with 13 bases between the two germline ends. CDR3 length: 15 amino acids. Germline-derived CDR1 and CDR2 are SGHVS and FQNEAQ. The CDR3 DNA is TGTGCCAGCAGGGATAGCCGTTTTAGCACAGATACGCAGTATTTT. It codes for CASRDSRFSTDTQYF.

As for this clone: Additional DNA sequences in this sample encode the identical CDR3. V gene TRBV7-3 combines with J gene TRBJ2-2; D uncertain. CDR1 is SGHTA and CDR2 is FQGTGA in the germline V gene. This CDR3 region has 14 residues. V dropped 1 base and J dropped 1 base, with 4 bases sitting between them. The CDR3 DNA reads TGTGCCAGCAGCTTAAGAGGGAACACCGGGGAGCTGTTTTTT. Translation: CASSLRGNTGELFF.

About this clone: At the DNA level, this CDR3 is encoded by other sequences in the same sample as well. The chain has TRBV28 and TRBJ1-4, with D possibly matching TRBD1 (5 bases). The germline CDR1 and CDR2 sequences are MDHEN and SYDVKM. Trimming removed 2 bases at V and 8 bases at J, with 12 bases between. This CDR3 is 14 amino acids long. The CDR3 reads CASSLGQGGEKLFF. Here the CDR3 DNA reads TGTGCCAGCAGTTTAGGGCAGGGAGGCGAAAAACTGTTTTTT.

The chain uses TRBV5-4 and TRBJ2-2; D unclear. The CDR3 has 13 amino acids. Germline V gives CDR1 SGHNT, CDR2 YYREEE (reference sequence). Trimming pared 5 bases from V and 11 bases from J, leaving 16 bases between. The chain's CDR3 is CASSQSIPDELFF. CDR3 DNA: TGTGCCAGCAGTCAATCTATTCCGGACGAGCTGTTTTTT.

The rearrangement links TRBV7-9 to TRBJ2-3; D is perhaps TRBD1 (5 bases). Germline V gene lookup returns CDR1 SEHNR and CDR2 FQNEAQ (reference sequence). There are 16 residues in the CDR3. The germline V and J ends were trimmed by 2 bases and 0 bases, with 12 bases remaining between them. CDR3 protein: CASSLWAGSSTDTQYF. In DNA, the CDR3 is TGTGCCAGCAGCTTATGGGCAGGGTCAAGCACAGATACGCAGTATTTT.

In this sample, this clone turned up once. This chain links TRBV10-1 with TRBJ2-3; 8 nucleotides agree with TRBD1. CDR1 and CDR2 from the germline V gene are WNHNN and SYGVQD (reference sequence). CDR3 length: 15 residues. Trimming cost V 8 bases and J 0 bases; bases outside gene matches: 7. The CDR3 DNA sequence: TGCGCCAGCTCTCCTTGGACAGGGAGCACAGATACGCAGTATTTT. This translates into CASSPWTGSTDTQYF.

The V gene is TRBV7-3, the J gene TRBJ1-1; the D is unclear. Germline CDR1 and CDR2: SGHTA and FQGTGA. This CDR3 region has 13 residues. V was shortened by 5 bases and J by 1 base, with 8 bases between the two germline ends. This CDR3 reads CASSPKGNTEAFF. CDR3 nucleotides: TGTGCCAGCAGCCCTAAGGGGAACACTGAAGCTTTCTTT. Combining the CDR3 with reference TRBV7-3 and TRBJ1-1 gives the whole variable domain GAGVSQTPSNKVTEKGKYVELRCDPISGHTALYWYRQSLGQGPEFLIYFQGTGAADDSGLPNDRFFAVRPEGSVSTLKIQRTERGDSAVYLCASSPKGNTEAFFGQGTRLTVV.

This chain uses TRBV5-1 with TRBJ1-1; maybe TRBD1 (6 bases). The V gene's germline CDR1 is SGHRS and CDR2 YFSETQ. This CDR3 spans 15 amino acids. The V gene lost 5 bases and the J gene lost 4 bases, with 18 bases spanning the gap. Written as DNA, the CDR3 is TGCGCCAGCAGACCGACAGGTCTGGGTAGCACTGAAGCTTTCTTT. It translates to CASRPTGLGSTEAFF.

This sequence joins TRBV7-2 and TRBJ2-1; 13 bases align to TRBD2. This CDR3 has 16 residues. Per the germline V gene, CDR1 is SGHTA and CDR2 is FQGNSA. With 3 bases clipped from V and 7 bases from J, the junction kept 6 bases outside the gene matches. CDR3 nucleotide sequence: TGTGCCAGCAGCTTCGGGGGACTAGCGGGACTGAATGAGCAGTTCTTC. Protein product: CASSFGGLAGLNEQFF.

As concerns this clone: Distinct nucleotide sequences in the sample also encode this CDR3. The genes are TRBV9 and TRBJ1-2; D is possibly TRBD1 (5 bases). Germline V gene data show CDR1 as SGDLS and CDR2 as YYNGEE. V was shortened by 1 base and J by 1 base, with 8 bases between the two germline ends. This CDR3 is built from 14 residues. The CDR3 loop reads CASSVSGGNYGYTF. For the CDR3, the DNA is TGTGCCAGCAGCGTAAGTGGGGGTAACTATGGCTACACCTTC.

This rearrangement joins TRBV19 to TRBJ1-2; tentative D call: TRBD1 (5 bases). V was clipped by 3 bases and J by 0 bases, with 11 bases between them. The CDR3 loop spans 15 amino acids. Germline CDR1 reads LNHDA; CDR2 reads SQIVND (reference sequence). CDR3 in DNA: TGTGCCAGTAGTATTGGGGGACCAACTAACTATGGCTACACCTTC. Translated: CASSIGGPTNYGYTF.